This T cell receptor (beta chain) was sequenced during a study of T cells in localized non-small cell lung cancer. Profiling relied on immunoSEQ multiplex PCR, and the TCRdb table lists in-frame clones only, not all of them. The sample lists 12,000 to 15,000 clones, approximately 84% occurring once. The CDR3 loop spans 15 amino acids. V dropped 6 bases and J dropped 0; count of bases not matched to a gene: 4. Per the germline V gene, CDR1 is SGHTA and CDR2 is FQGNSA. The sequence was collected from a female donor at least 60 years old with stage I squamous cell lung carcinoma. The gene calls are TRBV7-2 and TRBJ1-3; 8 bases are a match to TRBD1. The material was peripheral blood, obtained before any cancer treatment. Here the CDR3 reads CASSSRGLSGNTIYF. The CDR3 DNA reads TGTGCCAGCAGTAGCAGGGGGCTCTCTGGAAACACCATATATTTT.